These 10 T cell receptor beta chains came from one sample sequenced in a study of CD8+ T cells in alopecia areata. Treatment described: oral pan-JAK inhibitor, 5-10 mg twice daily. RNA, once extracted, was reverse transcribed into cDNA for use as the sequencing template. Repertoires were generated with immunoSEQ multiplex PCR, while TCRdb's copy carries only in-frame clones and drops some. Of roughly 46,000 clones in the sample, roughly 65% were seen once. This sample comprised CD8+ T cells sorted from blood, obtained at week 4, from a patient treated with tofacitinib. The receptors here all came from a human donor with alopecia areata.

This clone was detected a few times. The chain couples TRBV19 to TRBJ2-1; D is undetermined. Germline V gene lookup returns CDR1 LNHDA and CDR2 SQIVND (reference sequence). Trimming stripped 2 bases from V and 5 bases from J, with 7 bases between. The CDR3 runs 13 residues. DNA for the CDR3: TGTGCCAGTAGTATAACAGCCAACAATGAGCAGTTCTTC. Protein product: CASSITANNEQFF.

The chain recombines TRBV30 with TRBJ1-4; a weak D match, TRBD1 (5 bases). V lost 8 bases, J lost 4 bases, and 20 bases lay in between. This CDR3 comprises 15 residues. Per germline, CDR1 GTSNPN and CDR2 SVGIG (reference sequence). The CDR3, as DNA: TGTGCCGGGGAGGAACCAGGGACTTATAATGAAAAACTGTTTTTT. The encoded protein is CAGEEPGTYNEKLFF.

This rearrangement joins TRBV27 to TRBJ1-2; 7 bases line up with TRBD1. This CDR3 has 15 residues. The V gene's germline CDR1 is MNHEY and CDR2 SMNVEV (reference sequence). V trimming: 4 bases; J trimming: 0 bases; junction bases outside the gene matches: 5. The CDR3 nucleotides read TGTGCCAGCAGTTCGACAGGGTGGTCTAACTATGGCTACACCTTC. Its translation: CASSSTGWSNYGYTF.

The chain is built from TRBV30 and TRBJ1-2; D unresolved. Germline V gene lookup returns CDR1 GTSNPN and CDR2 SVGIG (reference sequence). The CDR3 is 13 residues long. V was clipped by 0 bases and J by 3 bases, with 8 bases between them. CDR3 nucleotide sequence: TGTGCCTGGAGTGTCTATGGAGACTATGGCTACACCTTC. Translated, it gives CAWSVYGDYGYTF.

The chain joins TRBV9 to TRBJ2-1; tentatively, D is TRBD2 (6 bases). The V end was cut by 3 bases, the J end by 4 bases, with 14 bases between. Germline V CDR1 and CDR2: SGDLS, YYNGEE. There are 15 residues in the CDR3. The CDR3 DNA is TGTGCCAGCAGCGAGACCGGGACTTCGTACAATGAGCAGTTCTTC. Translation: CASSETGTSYNEQFF.

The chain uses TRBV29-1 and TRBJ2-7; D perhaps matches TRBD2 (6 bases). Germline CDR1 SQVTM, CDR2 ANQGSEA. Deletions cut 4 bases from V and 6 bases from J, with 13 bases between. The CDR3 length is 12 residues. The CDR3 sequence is CSVAGGAGEQYF. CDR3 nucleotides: TGCAGCGTTGCTGGGGGAGCGGGCGAGCAGTACTTC.

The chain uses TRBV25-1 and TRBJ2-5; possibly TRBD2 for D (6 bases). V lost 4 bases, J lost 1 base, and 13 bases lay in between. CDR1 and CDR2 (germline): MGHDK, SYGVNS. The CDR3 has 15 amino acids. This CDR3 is CASSVGGWLQETQYF. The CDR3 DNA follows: TGTGCCAGCAGTGTTGGAGGGTGGCTCCAAGAGACCCAGTACTTC.

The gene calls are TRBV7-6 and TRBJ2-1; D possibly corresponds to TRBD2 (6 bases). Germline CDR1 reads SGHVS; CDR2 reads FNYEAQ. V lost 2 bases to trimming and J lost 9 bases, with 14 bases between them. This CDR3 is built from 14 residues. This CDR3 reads CASSLSPGGTEQFF. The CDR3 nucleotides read TGTGCCAGCAGCTTAAGTCCGGGCGGGACTGAGCAGTTCTTC.

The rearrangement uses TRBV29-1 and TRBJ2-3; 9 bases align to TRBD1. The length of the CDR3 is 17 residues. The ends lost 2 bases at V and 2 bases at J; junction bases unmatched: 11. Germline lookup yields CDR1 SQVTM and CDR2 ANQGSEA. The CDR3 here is CSVESGLRDRDTDTQYF. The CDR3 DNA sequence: TGCAGCGTTGAATCTGGACTCCGGGACAGGGACACAGATACGCAGTATTTT.

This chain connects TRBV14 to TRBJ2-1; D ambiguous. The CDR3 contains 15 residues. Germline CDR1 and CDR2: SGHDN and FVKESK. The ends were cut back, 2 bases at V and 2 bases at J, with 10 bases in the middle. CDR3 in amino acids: CASSQSSSPYNEQFF. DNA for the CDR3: TGTGCCAGCAGCCAATCGTCGAGTCCCTACAATGAGCAGTTCTTC.